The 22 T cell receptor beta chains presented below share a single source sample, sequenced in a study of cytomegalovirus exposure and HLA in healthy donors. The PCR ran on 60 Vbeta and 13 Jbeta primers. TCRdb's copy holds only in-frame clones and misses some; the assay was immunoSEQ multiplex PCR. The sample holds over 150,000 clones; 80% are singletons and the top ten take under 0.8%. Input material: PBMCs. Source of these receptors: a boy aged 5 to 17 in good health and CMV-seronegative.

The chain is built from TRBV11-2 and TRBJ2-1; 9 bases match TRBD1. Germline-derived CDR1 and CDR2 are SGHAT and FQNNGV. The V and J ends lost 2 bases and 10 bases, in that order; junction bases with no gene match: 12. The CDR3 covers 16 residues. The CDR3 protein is CASSLSRDRENREQFF. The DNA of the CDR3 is TGTGCCAGCAGCTTATCCCGGGACAGGGAAAATCGGGAGCAGTTCTTC.

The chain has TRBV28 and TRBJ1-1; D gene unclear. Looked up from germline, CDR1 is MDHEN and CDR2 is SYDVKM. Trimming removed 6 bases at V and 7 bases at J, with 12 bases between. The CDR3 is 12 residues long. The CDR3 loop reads CASSRQGREAFF. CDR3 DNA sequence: TGTGCCAGCAGCAGACAAGGCCGTGAAGCTTTCTTT.

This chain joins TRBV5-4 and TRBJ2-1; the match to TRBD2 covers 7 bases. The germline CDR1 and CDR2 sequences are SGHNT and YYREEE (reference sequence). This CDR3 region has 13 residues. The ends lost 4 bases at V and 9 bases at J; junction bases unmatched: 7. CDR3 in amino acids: CASSRDYNGEQFF. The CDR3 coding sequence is TGTGCCAGCAGCCGGGACTACAACGGTGAGCAGTTCTTC.

The CDR3 bases are TGTGCCAGCAGGGATCCCGGACAGGGCTACGAGCAGTACTTC. It specifies CASRDPGQGYEQYF. V gene TRBV2 combines with J gene TRBJ2-7; the match to TRBD1 covers 8 bases. J was trimmed by 3 bases and V by 6 bases; bases with no gene match: 7. The germline V gene encodes CDR1 SNHLY and CDR2 FYNNEI. The CDR3 runs to 14 residues.

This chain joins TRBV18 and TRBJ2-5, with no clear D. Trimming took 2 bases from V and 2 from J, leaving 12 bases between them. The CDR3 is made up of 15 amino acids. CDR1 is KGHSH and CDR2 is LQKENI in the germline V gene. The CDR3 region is CASSPANSLQETQYF. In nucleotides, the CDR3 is TGTGCCAGCTCACCAGCGAACAGCTTACAAGAGACCCAGTACTTC.

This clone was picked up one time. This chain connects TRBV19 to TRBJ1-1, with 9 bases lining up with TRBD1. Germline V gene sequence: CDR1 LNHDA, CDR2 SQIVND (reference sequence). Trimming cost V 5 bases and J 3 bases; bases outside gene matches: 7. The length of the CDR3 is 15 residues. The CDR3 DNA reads TGTGCCAGTAGTGTACAGACAGGGGGTGACACTGAAGCTTTCTTT. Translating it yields CASSVQTGGDTEAFF.

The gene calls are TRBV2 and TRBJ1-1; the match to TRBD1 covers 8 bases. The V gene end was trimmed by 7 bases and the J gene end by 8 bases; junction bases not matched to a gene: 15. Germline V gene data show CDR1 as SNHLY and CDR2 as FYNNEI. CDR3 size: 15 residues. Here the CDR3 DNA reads TGTGCCAGCAATCTTCCCGGGACAGGCCAGACCGAAGCTTTCTTT. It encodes CASNLPGTGQTEAFF.

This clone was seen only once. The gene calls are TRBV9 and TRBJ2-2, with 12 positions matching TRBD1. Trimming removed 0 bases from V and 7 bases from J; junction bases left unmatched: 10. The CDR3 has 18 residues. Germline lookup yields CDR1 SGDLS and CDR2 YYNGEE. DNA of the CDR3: TGTGCCAGCAGCGTAGCCCGGGACAGGGGGCGCATTGTCGGGGAGCTGTTTTTT. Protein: CASSVARDRGRIVGELFF.

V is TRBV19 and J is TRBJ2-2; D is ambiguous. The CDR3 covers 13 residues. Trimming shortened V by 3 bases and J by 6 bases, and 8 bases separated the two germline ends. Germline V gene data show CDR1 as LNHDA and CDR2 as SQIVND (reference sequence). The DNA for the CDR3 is TGTGCCAGTAGTATTGACACGCCCGGGGAGCTGTTTTTT. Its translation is CASSIDTPGELFF.

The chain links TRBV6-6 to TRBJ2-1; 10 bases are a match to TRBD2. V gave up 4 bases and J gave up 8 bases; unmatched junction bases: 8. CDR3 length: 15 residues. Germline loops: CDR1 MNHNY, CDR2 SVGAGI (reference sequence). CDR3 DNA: TGTGCCAGCAGTTCTAGAACTAGCGGGGCCGATGAGCAGTTCTTC. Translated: CASSSRTSGADEQFF.

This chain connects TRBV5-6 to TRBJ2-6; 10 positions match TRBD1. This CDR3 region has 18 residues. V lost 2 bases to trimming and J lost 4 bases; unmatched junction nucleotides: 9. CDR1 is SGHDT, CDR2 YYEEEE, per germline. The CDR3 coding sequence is TGTGCCAGCAGCTTCGGGTGGGACAGGGGTCCCGGGGCCAACGTCCTGACTTTC. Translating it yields CASSFGWDRGPGANVLTF.

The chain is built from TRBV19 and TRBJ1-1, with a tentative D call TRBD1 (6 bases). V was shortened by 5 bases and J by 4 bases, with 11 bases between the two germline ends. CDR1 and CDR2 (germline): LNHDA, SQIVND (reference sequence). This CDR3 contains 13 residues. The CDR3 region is CASSQGLGTEAFF. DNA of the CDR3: TGTGCCAGTAGTCAGGGGCTAGGCACTGAAGCTTTCTTT.

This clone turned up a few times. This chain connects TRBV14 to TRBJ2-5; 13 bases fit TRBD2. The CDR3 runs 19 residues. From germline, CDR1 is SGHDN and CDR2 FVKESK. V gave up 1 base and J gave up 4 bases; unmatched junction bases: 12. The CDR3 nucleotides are TGTGCCAGCAGCCAAGGTAGACTAGCGGGAGGCCATGGAGTAGAGACCCAGTACTTC. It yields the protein CASSQGRLAGGHGVETQYF.

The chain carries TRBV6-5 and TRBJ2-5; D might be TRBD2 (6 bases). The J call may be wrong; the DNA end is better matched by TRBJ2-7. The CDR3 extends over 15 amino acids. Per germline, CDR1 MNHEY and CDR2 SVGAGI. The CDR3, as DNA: TGTGCCAGCACCGTAGGGCAGGGAGGATCCTACGAGCAGTACTTC. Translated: CASTVGQGGSYEQYF.

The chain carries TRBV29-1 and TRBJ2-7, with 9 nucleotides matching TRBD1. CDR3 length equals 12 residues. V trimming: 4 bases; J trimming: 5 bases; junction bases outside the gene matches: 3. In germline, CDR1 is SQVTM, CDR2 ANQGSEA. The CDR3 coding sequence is TGCAGCGTTGGGGACAGGGTCCACGAGCAGTACTTC. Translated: CSVGDRVHEQYF.

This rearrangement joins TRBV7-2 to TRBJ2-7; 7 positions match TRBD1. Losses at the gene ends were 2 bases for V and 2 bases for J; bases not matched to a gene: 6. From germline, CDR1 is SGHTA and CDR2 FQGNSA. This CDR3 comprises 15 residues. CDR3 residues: CASSLSRGLAYEQYF. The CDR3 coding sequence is TGTGCCAGCAGCTTAAGTAGGGGGCTAGCCTACGAGCAGTACTTC.

CDR3 protein: CASSQDPAGGRETQYF. CDR3 sequence (DNA): TGCGCCAGCAGCCAAGATCCCGCGGGAGGTCGAGAGACCCAGTACTTC. The V and J genes are TRBV4-3 and TRBJ2-5; 8 positions agree with TRBD2. Trimming took 0 bases from V and 4 from J; bases not matched to a gene: 7. The germline V gene has CDR1 LGHNA and CDR2 YSLEER. The CDR3 is made up of 16 amino acids.

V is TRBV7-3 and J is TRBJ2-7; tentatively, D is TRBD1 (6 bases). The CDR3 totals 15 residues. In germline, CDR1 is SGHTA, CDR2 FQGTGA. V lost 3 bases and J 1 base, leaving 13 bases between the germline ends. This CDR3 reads CASSLSGTNSYEQYF. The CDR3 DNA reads TGTGCCAGCAGCTTGTCCGGGACAAATTCCTACGAGCAGTACTTC.

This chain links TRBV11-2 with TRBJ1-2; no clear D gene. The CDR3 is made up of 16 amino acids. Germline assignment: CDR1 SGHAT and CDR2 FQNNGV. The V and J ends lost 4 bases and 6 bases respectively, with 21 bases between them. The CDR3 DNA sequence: TGTGCCAGCAGCTCCCTTAAAGGAGGGAGAAGTGATGGCTACACCTTC. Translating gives CASSSLKGGRSDGYTF.

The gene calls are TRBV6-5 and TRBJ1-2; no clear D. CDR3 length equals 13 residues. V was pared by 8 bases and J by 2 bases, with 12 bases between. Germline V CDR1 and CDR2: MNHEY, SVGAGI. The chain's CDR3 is CASQRSQNYGYTF. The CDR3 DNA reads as TGTGCCAGCCAGCGGTCACAGAACTATGGCTACACCTTC.

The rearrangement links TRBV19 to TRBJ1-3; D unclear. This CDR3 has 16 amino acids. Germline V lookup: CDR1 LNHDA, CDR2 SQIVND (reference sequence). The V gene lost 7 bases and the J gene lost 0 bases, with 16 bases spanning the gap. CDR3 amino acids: CASNSDELYSGNTIYF. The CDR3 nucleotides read TGTGCCAGTAACTCCGATGAATTGTACTCTGGAAACACCATATATTTT.

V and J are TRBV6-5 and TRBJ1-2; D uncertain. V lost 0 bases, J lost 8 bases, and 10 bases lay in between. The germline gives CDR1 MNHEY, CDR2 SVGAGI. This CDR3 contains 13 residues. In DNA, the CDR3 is TGTGCCAGCAGTTACTCGGAGGGAGGAGGCTACACCTTC. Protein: CASSYSEGGGYTF.